This T cell receptor (beta chain) came from a study of cytomegalovirus exposure and HLA in healthy donors. This clone was seen only a few times. Its cognate antigen is unknown. The CDR3 contains 14 residues. Trimming removed 5 bases from V and 9 bases from J, with 19 bases in between. CDR1 and CDR2 (germline): LNHDA, SQIVND (reference sequence). Both 60 Vbeta primers and 13 Jbeta primers went into the PCR. Data came from immunoSEQ multiplex PCR; TCRdb stores just in-frame clones and leaves some out. Of 170,000 or so clones listed, around four fifths are singletons. Study-wide points: Presence/absence analyses treated sequencing depth as roughly uniform across donors.

The genes are TRBV19 and TRBJ1-2, with D possibly TRBD1 on 5 matching bases. This TCR derives from a woman aged 60 to 75 in good health and CMV-seropositive. The source material was PBMCs. The CDR3 spells CASSFFHPGGSYTF. In DNA, the CDR3 is TGTGCCAGTAGTTTCTTCCACCCGGGGGGAAGCTACACCTTC.